A selection of T cell receptor beta chains follows, all from one sample in a study of T cell responses to AZD1222 COVID-19 vaccine. Some clones are missing from TCRdb's copy, which holds only in-frame ones; the method was immunoSEQ multiplex PCR. The table lists 97,000 or so clones, around 87% of them singletons. This specimen consisted of peripheral blood, obtained on day 0 of AZD1222 vaccination. These receptors were taken from an adult in good health. Both conserved end residues are part of each CDR3. A D gene is named only where the DNA matches it firmly. Where a row states a size, it is once, few, many or the class of an expanded clone; other rows omit it.

size	V	J	D	DNA	CDR3
.	TRBV5-4	TRBJ2-3	.	TGTGCCAGCAGCTCTCAACTTGCTAGCACAGATACGCAGTATTTT	CASSSQLASTDTQYF
.	TRBV12-3/TRBV12-4	TRBJ2-1	.	TGTGCCAGCAGTCCTTTGATCAGGGGTGAGCAGTTCTTC	CASSPLIRGEQFF
.	TRBV11-3	TRBJ1-1	.	TGTGCCAGCAGCCCCGGGCCAGGGATGAACACTGAAGCTTTCTTT	CASSPGPGMNTEAFF
.	TRBV27	TRBJ1-1	TRBD1	TGTGCCAGCAGTTTCCAGGGGGGATTGAACACTGAAGCTTTCTTT	CASSFQGGLNTEAFF
.	TRBV28	TRBJ1-5	.	TGTGCCAGCAGTTTATTAAAAGGCCAGCCCCAGCATTTT	CASSLLKGQPQHF
.	TRBV7-3	TRBJ2-1	TRBD2	TGTGCCAGCAGCTTAATGGGACTAGCGGGAAAACAAAGTGAGCAGTTCTTC	CASSLMGLAGKQSEQFF
.	TRBV5-1	TRBJ1-6	.	TGCGCCAGCAGCTCTTCACCAACAGGACCTGGTTCACCCCTCCACTTT	CASSSSPTGPGSPLHF
.	TRBV5-1	TRBJ1-2	TRBD1	TGCGCCAGCAGCGCAGGGACAGGCTCTCGTAGTGGCTACACCTTC	CASSAGTGSRSGYTF
.	TRBV20-1	TRBJ1-6	.	TGCAGTGCTCTAGTGGATTCACCCCTCCACTTT	CSALVDSPLHF
.	TRBV7-2	TRBJ2-6	.	TGTGCCAGCAGCTTAGGCTCTGGGGCCAACGTCCTGACTTTC	CASSLGSGANVLTF
few	TRBV24-1	TRBJ1-5	.	TGTGCCACCAGTGAAGGCAGTAGCAATCAGCCCCAGCATTTT	CATSEGSSNQPQHF
.	TRBV6-2/TRBV6-3	TRBJ1-2	TRBD1	TGTGCCAGCAGCCCCCTGGGACAGTACTATGGCTACACCTTC	CASSPLGQYYGYTF
.	TRBV2	TRBJ1-4	.	TGTGCCAGCAGTGAAGGCAGGGCACGGAATGAAAAACTGTTTTTT	CASSEGRARNEKLFF
.	TRBV19	TRBJ2-2	.	TGTGCCAGTAGTAAAAGCCCGGGACTCAACACCGGGGAGCTGTTTTTT	CASSKSPGLNTGELFF
.	TRBV6-2/TRBV6-3	TRBJ2-2	TRBD2	TGTGCCAGCAGTTACGGGACTAGCGGGGCGAACACCGGGGAGCTGTTTTTT	CASSYGTSGANTGELFF
.	TRBV19	TRBJ1-1	.	TGTGCCAGTACGGTGGCCCAGGGGAGCACTGAAGCTTTCTTT	CASTVAQGSTEAFF